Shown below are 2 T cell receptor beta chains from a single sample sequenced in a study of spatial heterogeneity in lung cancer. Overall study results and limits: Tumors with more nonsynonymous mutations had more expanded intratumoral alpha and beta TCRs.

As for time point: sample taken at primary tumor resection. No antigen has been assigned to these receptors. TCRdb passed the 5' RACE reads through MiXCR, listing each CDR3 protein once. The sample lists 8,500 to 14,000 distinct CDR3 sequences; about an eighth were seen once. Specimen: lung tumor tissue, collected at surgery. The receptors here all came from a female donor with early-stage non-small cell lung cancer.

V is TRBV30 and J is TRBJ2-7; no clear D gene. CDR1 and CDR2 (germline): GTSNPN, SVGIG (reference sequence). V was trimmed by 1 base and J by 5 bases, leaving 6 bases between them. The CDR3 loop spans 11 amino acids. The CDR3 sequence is CAWSGVDEQYF. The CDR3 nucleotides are TGTGCCTGGAGTGGAGTGGACGAGCAGTACTTC.

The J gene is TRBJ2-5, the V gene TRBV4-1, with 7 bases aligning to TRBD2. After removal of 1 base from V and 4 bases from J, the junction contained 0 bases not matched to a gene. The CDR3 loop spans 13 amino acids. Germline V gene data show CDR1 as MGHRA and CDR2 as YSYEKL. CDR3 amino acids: CASSQAGGETQYF. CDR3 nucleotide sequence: TGCGCCAGCAGCCAAGCGGGGGGAGAGACCCAGTACTTC.